The following is a TCR beta chain sequence with its context. No antigen is known for it. This specimen comes from a study of early T cells in non-severe SARS-CoV-2 infection. Overall study results and limits: Private and CD4 specificities were missed by VDJdb matching, skewed to anti-spike CD8.

V was clipped by 11 bases and J by 2 bases; unmatched bases: 12. The CDR3 is 17 residues long. CDR1 MNHEY and CDR2 SVGAGI come from the germline V gene. TCRdb re-derived calls from the 5' RACE reads in MiXCR, one entry per CDR3 protein. The sample has some 77,000 distinct CDR3 sequences; 15% to 20% are singletons. J is TRBJ1-6 and V is TRBV6-5; 10 nucleotides match TRBD1. The clonotype comes from an adult who was a healthcare worker with PCR-confirmed SARS-CoV-2 infection or an uninfected control (not recorded which). Material for sequencing was whole blood. CDR3 in DNA: TGTGCCGGTGAGGGACAGGGGATTATCGCCTATAATTCACCCCTCCACTTT. It specifies CAGEGQGIIAYNSPLHF.